This T cell receptor beta chain was identified during a study of cytomegalovirus exposure and HLA in healthy donors. Study summary: Out of about 360 genotyped donors, about 80% belonged to the Caucasian-associated ancestry cluster.

Primers included in the PCR were 60 Vbeta and 13 Jbeta primers. Repertoires were generated with immunoSEQ multiplex PCR, while TCRdb's copy carries only in-frame clones and drops some. The sample shows more than 150,000 clones, 81% of them seen only once. The CDR3 sequence is 15 residues long. Looked up from germline, CDR1 is MGHRA and CDR2 is YSYEKL. Trimming at V came to 1 base and at J to 4 bases, leaving 5 bases not matched to a gene. Material: PBMCs. The chain has TRBV4-1 and TRBJ2-3; 7 bases match TRBD2. The sequence derives from a man aged 50-60 years in good health and CMV-seropositive. In DNA, the CDR3 is TGCGCCAGCAGCCAAGTTGGCGGGAGAGCAGATACGCAGTATTTT. This encodes CASSQVGGRADTQYF.